Below, 14 T cell receptor beta chains from the same sample are listed, as sequenced in a study of control samples from healthy donors and cancer patients. This table comes from immunoSEQ multiplex PCR, and its TCRdb copy is limited to in-frame clones, with some not included. The sample has roughly 370,000 clones, more than 80% seen once. Sequencing was done on a sample of PBMCs. These TCRs come from a man aged 35-49 years with head and neck cancer.

This clone has only one observation. V usage is TRBV29-1 and J usage is TRBJ2-2; possibly TRBD2 for D (5 bases). Trimming pared 1 base from V and 6 bases from J, leaving 21 bases between. From germline, CDR1 is SQVTM and CDR2 ANQGSEA. The CDR3 is 17 amino acids. Here the CDR3 reads CSVEAQKGSRRPGELFF. CDR3 sequence (DNA): TGCAGCGTTGAAGCCCAAAAAGGGAGTAGACGTCCCGGGGAGCTGTTTTTT.

This chain connects TRBV5-1 to TRBJ2-1; D gene ambiguous. Germline V CDR1 and CDR2: SGHRS, YFSETQ. The CDR3 sequence is 13 residues long. V lost 4 bases, J lost 8 bases, and 13 bases lay in between. In DNA form, the CDR3 reads TGCGCCAGCAGCCCCGAAGCCCTCGATGAGCAGTTCTTC. Translated: CASSPEALDEQFF. The variable domain in full, completed from reference TRBV5-1 and TRBJ2-1, reads KAGVTQTPRYLIKTRGQQVTLSCSPISGHRSVSWYQQTPGQGLQFLFEYFSETQRNKGNFPGRFSGRQFSNSRSEMNVSTLELGDSALYLCASSPEALDEQFFGPGTRLTVL.

The chain joins TRBV7-9 to TRBJ2-1, with 9 bases identical to TRBD2. This CDR3 is 19 amino acids long. Losses at the gene ends were 2 bases for V and 1 base for J; bases not matched to a gene: 12. The germline CDR1 and CDR2 sequences are SEHNR and FQNEAQ (reference sequence). The CDR3 is CASSLSSGEEVFSYNEQFF. The CDR3 DNA is TGTGCCAGCAGCTTATCTAGCGGGGAGGAGGTATTTTCCTACAATGAGCAGTTCTTC.

This clone has a single count. The chain carries TRBV6-6 and TRBJ2-7; D is uncertain. In germline, CDR1 is MNHNY, CDR2 SVGAGI (reference sequence). This CDR3 is built from 15 residues. The V gene lost 6 bases and the J gene lost 4 bases, with 19 bases spanning the gap. As DNA, the CDR3 is TGTGCCAGCAGCCTCAACCCCCTTTTGAATTACGAGCAGTACTTC. This sequence encodes CASSLNPLLNYEQYF.

The V call is TRBV4-3, the J call TRBJ2-4; D perhaps matches TRBD2 (6 bases). This CDR3 is built from 15 residues. CDR1 is LGHNA and CDR2 is YSLEER in the germline V gene. Trimming pared 1 base from V and 1 base from J, leaving 8 bases between. CDR3: CASSQVGGAKNIQYF. The CDR3 DNA reads as TGCGCCAGCAGCCAAGTGGGGGGTGCCAAAAACATTCAGTACTTC.

This clone appeared a single time. CDR3 sequence (DNA): TGTGCCATCAGGGACAGGGGAGGCGACTACGAGCAGTACTTC. This encodes CAIRDRGGDYEQYF. The rearrangement links TRBV10-3 to TRBJ2-7, with 9 bases identical to TRBD1. CDR3 size: 14 residues. V shed 6 bases and J 3 bases; nucleotides not matched to a gene: 6. Germline CDR1 ENHRY, CDR2 SYGVKD.

The V gene is TRBV6-5, the J gene TRBJ1-3, with 8 bases aligning to TRBD1. Germline CDR1 and CDR2: MNHEY and SVGAGI. Trimming removed 6 bases from V and 8 bases from J; junction bases left unmatched: 9. The CDR3 length is 14 residues. CDR3 loop: CASSSGQARHTIYF. The CDR3 DNA reads as TGTGCCAGCAGCTCGGGACAGGCGAGACACACCATATATTTT.

The chain carries TRBV10-2 and TRBJ1-3, with 9 bases matching TRBD1. The J segment lost 5 bases and the V segment lost 4 bases, leaving 3 bases of the junction unmatched. Looked up from germline, CDR1 is WSHSY and CDR2 is SAAADI. The CDR3 runs to 14 residues. The CDR3 DNA reads TGCGCCAGCAGTGGACAGGGGGAGCGAAACACCATATATTTT. Residues: CASSGQGERNTIYF.

This chain joins TRBV5-1 and TRBJ2-1; 9 bases are shared with TRBD2. Per germline, CDR1 SGHRS and CDR2 YFSETQ. This CDR3 has 15 amino acids. Losses at the gene ends were 1 base for V and 4 bases for J; bases not matched to a gene: 3. Written as DNA, the CDR3 is TGCGCCAGCAGCTTGCTAGCGGGGAGTTACAATGAGCAGTTCTTC. This gives the protein CASSLLAGSYNEQFF.

Points on this clone: Germline is not matched at one junction end, which may reflect a read error. This chain links TRBV11-2 with TRBJ2-7; weak D call: TRBD1 (5 bases). The CDR3 is 13 residues long. Per germline, CDR1 SGHAT and CDR2 FQNNGV. CDR3 in DNA: TGTGCCAGCAGCTTAGGTGGCAGGGTGAACGCTTTTTTC. This codes for CASSLGGRVNAFF.

To note about this clone: Other nucleotide sequences in the sample specify the same CDR3. The chain has TRBV18 and TRBJ2-5; D is possibly TRBD1 (6 bases). V was clipped by 3 bases and J by 5 bases, with 7 bases between them. In germline, CDR1 is KGHSH, CDR2 LQKENI. CDR3 length: 12 residues. This CDR3 is CASSPRGETQYF. The DNA of the CDR3 is TGTGCCAGCTCACCGAGGGGGGAGACCCAGTACTTC.

V usage is TRBV5-6 and J usage is TRBJ2-5; tentatively, D is TRBD2 (7 bases). The germline gives CDR1 SGHDT, CDR2 YYEEEE. The V gene lost 3 bases and the J gene lost 4 bases, with 22 bases spanning the gap. The CDR3 is made up of 17 amino acids. CDR3 amino acids: CASSSPPGGGRGETQYF. The CDR3 nucleotides read TGTGCCAGCAGCTCCCCTCCTGGGGGGGGGCGCGGAGAGACCCAGTACTTC.

This clone turned up a few times. The J gene is TRBJ1-1, the V gene TRBV29-1; D may be TRBD1 (5 bases). In germline, CDR1 is SQVTM, CDR2 ANQGSEA. The CDR3 is made up of 14 amino acids. The ends were cut back, 5 bases at V and 3 bases at J, with 16 bases in the middle. The DNA of the CDR3 is TGCAGCGTTACTCCCCAGGGTCGGGACACTGAAGCTTTCTTT. Its protein is CSVTPQGRDTEAFF.

This chain uses TRBV9 with TRBJ2-7; tentatively, D is TRBD1 (6 bases). V was shortened by 3 bases and J by 0 bases, with 10 bases between the two germline ends. Germline V gene data show CDR1 as SGDLS and CDR2 as YYNGEE. The CDR3 totals 14 residues. DNA of the CDR3: TGTGCCAGCAGCGCGACAGGTACCTCCTACGAGCAGTACTTC. It codes for CASSATGTSYEQYF.